A selection of T cell receptor beta chains follows, all from one sample in a study of shared clonotypes between healthy human individuals. The method was immunoSEQ multiplex PCR; TCRdb's version includes in-frame clones alone and lacks a portion of them. The sample yields about 450,000 clones, 70% to 80% seen once. Sequenced: PBMCs. The receptors were gathered from a woman aged 40 to 50 in good health. Some clones in this sample may be carry-over from other donors' samples. Each CDR3 is given with its conserved first and last residue. The D gene is left open where the match is weak. Part of the rows lack a size; the others show once, few, many or a class for expanded clones.

TRBJ2-2 . TRBV2 . TGTGCCAGCAACATTTACACCGGGGAGCTGTTTTTT CASNIYTGELFF
TRBJ2-7 . TRBV28 . TGTGCCAGCAGTAACCTCGAGGGGTGGCAATCCTACGAGCAGTACTTC CASSNLEGWQSYEQYF
TRBJ2-1 TRBD2 TRBV4-1 . TGCGCCAGCAGGCGAGCGGGAGGACCAAATGAGCAGTTCTTC CASRRAGGPNEQFF
TRBJ2-1 TRBD1 TRBV29-1 . TGCAGCACGGGACAGGGCTACAATGAGCAGTTCTTC CSTGQGYNEQFF
TRBJ2-1 . TRBV5-1 once TGCGCCAGCAGCTTGGCAGGGCAAGCCTACAATGAGCAGTTCTTC CASSLAGQAYNEQFF
TRBJ1-2 TRBD1 TRBV28 . TGTGCCAGCAGTGGGGACAGGGACTTAGGCTACACCTTC CASSGDRDLGYTF
TRBJ2-3 . TRBV14 . TGTGCCAGCAGCCAAGATTGGCTAGTGGGCACAGATACGCAGTATTTT CASSQDWLVGTDTQYF
TRBJ2-3 . TRBV30 . TGTGCCTGGAGCAGGCCCCTCAGACTAGATACGCAGTATTTT CAWSRPLRLDTQYF
TRBJ2-3 TRBD2 TRBV19 . TGTGCCAGTAACCACCCTAGCGGGCCTACCGGGAATACGCAGTATTTT CASNHPSGPTGNTQYF
TRBJ2-6 TRBD1 TRBV7-3 . TGTGCCAGCAGCCTAATGGGACAGGGGGTCGGGGTGGCCAACGTCCTGACTTTC CASSLMGQGVGVANVLTF
TRBJ2-3 TRBD2 TRBV11-2 . TGTGCCAGCAGCTTGAGGGGGGGAACTAGCGGATACACAGATACGCAGTATTTT CASSLRGGTSGYTDTQYF
TRBJ1-1 . TRBV19 . TGTGCCAGTAGTCCCTTACTATACACTGAAGCTTTCTTT CASSPLLYTEAFF
TRBJ2-2 . TRBV29-1 . TGCAGCGTCCTGGGCCGAACTTCGAACACCGGGGAGCTGTTTTTT CSVLGRTSNTGELFF
TRBJ2-1 . TRBV19 . TGTGCCAGTAGTATATGGACTAAAGAGCAGTTCTTC CASSIWTKEQFF
TRBJ1-1 . TRBV4-1 . TGCGCCAGCAGCCAAACTCAGGGGTGGGATGAAGCTTTCTTT CASSQTQGWDEAFF
TRBJ2-5 . TRBV30 . TGTGCCTGGAGTTCACCTAGCTCAGAGACCCAGTACTTC CAWSSPSSETQYF
TRBJ2-7 . TRBV2 . TGTGCCAGCAGTGAACCGACAGAGGCCTACGAGCAGTACTTC CASSEPTEAYEQYF
TRBJ2-1 . TRBV2 once TGTGCCAGCAAGGAGGACGGTGAGCAGTTCTTC CASKEDGEQFF
TRBJ2-7 . TRBV7-9 . TGTGCCAGCAGCTTGGACAGCATGGGTGAGCAGTACTTC CASSLDSMGEQYF
TRBJ2-1 TRBD1 TRBV2 . TGTGCCAGCAGTGAATACCTGGGACAGAGTGAGCAGTTCTTC CASSEYLGQSEQFF
TRBJ2-5 . TRBV7-9 . TGTGCCAGCAGCCCAACAGGGACAGAGACCCAGTACTTC CASSPTGTETQYF
TRBJ2-3 TRBD2 TRBV9 . TGTGCCAGCAGCGTAGAAGGGGGGACTAGCGGGAGTGCAACAGATACGCAGTATTTT CASSVEGGTSGSATDTQYF
TRBJ2-3 . TRBV7-9 . TGTGCCAGCGGACCGGCGGGCACCGTGCAGTATTTT CASGPAGTVQYF
TRBJ1-1 TRBD1 TRBV9 many TGTGCCAGCAGCTCCGGGACAGGCACTGAAGCTTTCTTT CASSSGTGTEAFF
TRBJ1-5 . TRBV6-5 many TGTGCCAGCGGAAGGCACAATCAGCCCCAGCATTTT CASGRHNQPQHF
TRBJ2-7 . TRBV2 once TGTGCCAGCAGAGAAATCAGGAGTCTCTCCTACGAGCAGTACTTC CASREIRSLSYEQYF
TRBJ2-3 TRBD2 TRBV5-1 few TGCGCCAGCAGCTTGGGACTAGCTACAGATACGCAGTATTTT CASSLGLATDTQYF
TRBJ2-1 TRBD1 TRBV5-6 . TGTGCCAGCAGCTTGCGGACAGGGGAGAGCTACAATGAGCAGTTCTTC CASSLRTGESYNEQFF
TRBJ2-3 TRBD2 TRBV9 . TGTGCCAGCAGCGTAGACGCGGGAGGGACAGATACGCAGTATTTT CASSVDAGGTDTQYF
TRBJ2-1 . TRBV7-2 . TGTGCCAGCAGCTTAGGGCGTAACAATGAGCAGTTCTTC CASSLGRNNEQFF
TRBJ2-7 TRBD1 TRBV7-9 . TGTGCCAGCAGCGCAAGACAGGGGGACTCCTACGAGCAGTACTTC CASSARQGDSYEQYF
TRBJ2-1 TRBD2 TRBV12-5 once TGTGCCAGGGACTACCAGAGTGAGCAGTTCTTC CARDYQSEQFF
TRBJ2-7 . TRBV29-1 . TGCAGCGTTGGGGTCGGTACCTACGAGCAGTACTTC CSVGVGTYEQYF
TRBJ2-5 . TRBV11-2 . TGTGCCAGCAGCTTAGCACTGTCGGAGACCCAGTACTTC CASSLALSETQYF
TRBJ1-2 TRBD1 TRBV19 . TGTGCCAGTAGTCTCCGACAGGGTGGGTATGGCTACACCTTC CASSLRQGGYGYTF
TRBJ2-4 TRBD2 TRBV19 . TGTGCCAGTACAAGACTAGCGGGAGGGCAGATAGCCAAAAACATTCAGTACTTC CASTRLAGGQIAKNIQYF
TRBJ2-7 TRBD1 TRBV6-6 . TGTGCCACGGGGGACAGGGGGAATTACGAGCAGTACTTC CATGDRGNYEQYF
TRBJ2-1 TRBD2 TRBV5-1 . TGCGCCAGCAGCTCACAAGCGGGAGGGCCTGATGAGCAGTTCTTC CASSSQAGGPDEQFF
TRBJ2-7 TRBD1 TRBV4-1 . TGCGCCAGCAGCCAGACAGGGAGCTACGAGCAGTACTTC CASSQTGSYEQYF
TRBJ2-7 TRBD1 TRBV4-3 . TGCGCCAGCAGCTACACGACAGGGTCGAGCGAGCAGTACTTC CASSYTTGSSEQYF
TRBJ2-1 TRBD1 TRBV15 . TGTGCCACACTCGGGACAGGGGGGTGGGGTGAGCAGTTCTTC CATLGTGGWGEQFF
TRBJ1-2 . TRBV18 few TGTGCCAGCTCACCCTCCTCGACGGGGGACTATGGCTACACCTTC CASSPSSTGDYGYTF
TRBJ2-1 . TRBV28 . TGTGCCAGCAGTTTACAGTATAATGAGCAGTTCTTC CASSLQYNEQFF
TRBJ2-1 . TRBV4-3 many TGCGCCAGCAGCCAAGATACTCAGGGCTCCTACAATGAGCAGTTCTTC CASSQDTQGSYNEQFF
TRBJ2-6 . TRBV18 . TGTGCCAGCTCACCCGCGACGTCAGGAGCCGGGGCCAACGTCCTGACTTTC CASSPATSGAGANVLTF
TRBJ1-5 TRBD1 TRBV18 many TGTGCCAGCTCACCGACTCCCGGGACAGGGAATAGCAATCAGCCCCAGCATTTT CASSPTPGTGNSNQPQHF
TRBJ1-1 . TRBV2 few TGTGCCAGCAGCTCTACGACGGGCACTGAAGCTTTCTTT CASSSTTGTEAFF
TRBJ2-1 . TRBV6-4 once TGTGCCAGCAGTCCCCATGCTTTGGGACTGAATGAGCAGTTCTTC CASSPHALGLNEQFF
TRBJ2-1 TRBD2 TRBV11-3 . TGTGCCAGCAGCTTAAACGGGGGGACCTACAATGAGCAGTTCTTC CASSLNGGTYNEQFF
TRBJ1-1 . TRBV18 . TGTGCCAGCTCACCACAAGGACGGCCAAACACTGAAGCTTTCTTT CASSPQGRPNTEAFF
TRBJ2-1 . TRBV18 once TGTGCCAGCTCACCACTCTACAATGAGCAGTTCTTC CASSPLYNEQFF